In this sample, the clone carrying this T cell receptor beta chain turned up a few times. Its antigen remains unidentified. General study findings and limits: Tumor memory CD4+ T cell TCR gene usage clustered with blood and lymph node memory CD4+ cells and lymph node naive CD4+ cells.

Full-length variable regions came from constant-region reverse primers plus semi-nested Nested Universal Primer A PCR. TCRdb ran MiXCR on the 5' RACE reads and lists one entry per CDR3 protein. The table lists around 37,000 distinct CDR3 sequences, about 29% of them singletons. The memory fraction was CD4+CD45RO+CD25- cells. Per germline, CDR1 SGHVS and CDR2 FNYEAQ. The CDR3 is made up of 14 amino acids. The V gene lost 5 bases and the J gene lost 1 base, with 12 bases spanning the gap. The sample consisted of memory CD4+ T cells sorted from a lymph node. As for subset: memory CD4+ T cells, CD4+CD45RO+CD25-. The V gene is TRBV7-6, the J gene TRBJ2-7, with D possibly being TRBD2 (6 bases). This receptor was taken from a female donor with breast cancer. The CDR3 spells CASSPSVNSYEQYF. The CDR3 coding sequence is TGTGCCAGCAGCCCTAGCGTCAATTCCTACGAGCAGTACTTC.